The entry below gives a single TCR beta chain sequence along with its context. This specimen comes from a study of blood T cell repertoires in COVID-19. For the study at large: COVID-19 samples, acute and convalescent, were from the United States, Italy and Spain. The cDNA or gDNA used as material had been derived from T cells, B-cell-depleted T cells, or PBMCs.

Original processing methods: Cell counts per sample came from amplifying reference gene primers. Method: immunoSEQ multiplex PCR; TCRdb's copy keeps in-frame clones and lacks some. That table gives V, J and clone size, and the DNA gave D and trimming. Seen here are 200,000 to 250,000 clones, roughly 80% observed once, and the top ten hold less than 20%. Trimming removed 4 bases at V and 3 bases at J, with 8 bases between. The CDR3 extends over 13 amino acids. The genes are TRBV12-3 or TRBV12-4 and TRBJ2-3; D is unclear. The TCR originated in a man aged 25 to 40 with active or convalescent COVID-19. The sample was peripheral blood. The CDR3, as DNA: TGTGCCAGCAGTTCAGCCGGGACAGATACGCAGTATTTT. It codes for CASSSAGTDTQYF.